This paragraph reports one T cell receptor beta chain. The antigen remains unidentified. Method: immunoSEQ multiplex PCR; TCRdb's copy keeps in-frame clones and lacks some. Of 1,400,000 or so clones in the sample, around 98.5% were seen once. CDR3 size: 14 residues. Trimming removed 5 bases from V and 2 bases from J, with 12 bases in between. Germline CDR1 and CDR2: MNHEY and SMNVEV (reference sequence). This entry belongs to a study of shared clonotypes between healthy human individuals. The donors were all Caucasian adults (living in Nashville, Tennessee). Whole-study findings and limits: Researchers found naive subsets generally carried larger estimated richness than memory subsets.

Source material: naive CD4+ T cells sorted from blood. Documented subset: CD45RA+ positively selected. This receptor was identified in a man aged 25-45 years in good health. The J gene is TRBJ1-1, the V gene TRBV27; D unclear. The CDR3: CASSPRVHNTEAFF. The CDR3 DNA reads as TGTGCCAGCAGTCCCCGCGTACACAACACTGAAGCTTTCTTT.